Listed below are T cell receptor beta chains from one sample, sequenced in a study of blood T cell repertoires in COVID-19. Profiling relied on immunoSEQ multiplex PCR, and the TCRdb table lists in-frame clones only, not all of them. The sample includes about 190,000 clones, approximately 80% of them seen just once. The sample comprised peripheral blood. The source of these receptors is a man between 45 and 60 years old who had recovered from COVID-19. Both conserved end residues are part of each CDR3. Fields, in order: D gene, J gene, clone size, V gene, CDR3 DNA, CDR3 protein. The D gene is left open where the match is weak. Only some rows state a clone size, as once, few, many or a class for expanded clones.

D: -; J: TRBJ1-1; size: -; V: TRBV7-2; DNA: TGTGCCAGCAGCTTAAAAATAGTAGTGAACACTGAAGCTTTCTTT; CDR3: CASSLKIVVNTEAFF
D: TRBD2; J: TRBJ2-3; size: -; V: TRBV6-2/TRBV6-3; DNA: TGTGCCAGCAGTCACGGACTAGCGGCGGCCCTGGGGGCAGATACGCAGTATTTT; CDR3: CASSHGLAAALGADTQYF
D: -; J: TRBJ1-2; size: -; V: TRBV7-2; DNA: TGTGCCAGCAGCTTAGTTCCGGGAAAAGACTATGGCTACACCTTC; CDR3: CASSLVPGKDYGYTF
D: TRBD2; J: TRBJ2-1; size: few; V: TRBV4-2; DNA: TGTGCCAGCAGCGATAGCGGGGAACTCTACAATGAGCAGTTCTTC; CDR3: CASSDSGELYNEQFF
D: -; J: TRBJ2-7; size: -; V: TRBV3-1/TRBV3-2; DNA: TGTGCCAGCAGCCAAGTCCCCGGTGCCTACGAGCAGTACTTC; CDR3: CASSQVPGAYEQYF
D: -; J: TRBJ2-7; size: -; V: TRBV28; DNA: TGTGCCAGCAAACTAAAACTGCAGCGCTACGAGCAGTACTTC; CDR3: CASKLKLQRYEQYF
D: -; J: TRBJ2-1; size: -; V: TRBV20-1; DNA: TGCAGTGCTAGTTCCCCCGGATTGGGTAGCGTCGGCTATGAGCAGTTCTTC; CDR3: CSASSPGLGSVGYEQFF
D: TRBD1; J: TRBJ2-7; size: -; V: TRBV15; DNA: TGTGCCACCAGCAGAGAGGGGACAGAGACCTACGAGCAGTACTTC; CDR3: CATSREGTETYEQYF
D: -; J: TRBJ2-5; size: -; V: TRBV15; DNA: TGTGCCACCAGCAGAGCCAGTATGGGCGCCAGGAAAGAGACCCAGTACTTC; CDR3: CATSRASMGARKETQYF
D: -; J: TRBJ1-1; size: -; V: TRBV29-1; DNA: TGCAGCGTCGTACGGGGAGTGAACACTGAAGCTTTCTTT; CDR3: CSVVRGVNTEAFF
D: -; J: TRBJ2-3; size: -; V: TRBV5-8; DNA: TGTGCCAGCAGCCAAGACAGACACACAGATACGCAGTATTTT; CDR3: CASSQDRHTDTQYF
D: -; J: TRBJ2-7; size: -; V: TRBV18; DNA: TGTGCCAGCTCACCACCCGGCGAGCAGTACTTC; CDR3: CASSPPGEQYF
D: -; J: TRBJ1-1; size: -; V: TRBV12-3/TRBV12-4; DNA: TGTGCCAGCAGGACTATCAGGAACACTGAAGCTTTCTTT; CDR3: CASRTIRNTEAFF
D: TRBD1; J: TRBJ1-5; size: -; V: TRBV28; DNA: TGTGCCAGCAGGGACACAGGGGATAATCAGCCCCAGCATTTT; CDR3: CASRDTGDNQPQHF
D: TRBD1; J: TRBJ2-3; size: once; V: TRBV29-1; DNA: TGCAGCGTGGGACAGGCAGCGGTATCCGATACGCAGTATTTT; CDR3: CSVGQAAVSDTQYF
D: -; J: TRBJ1-5; size: -; V: TRBV19; DNA: TGTGCCAGTACCCGCACAGGGTTGAGCAATCAGCCCCAGCATTTT; CDR3: CASTRTGLSNQPQHF
D: -; J: TRBJ1-2; size: -; V: TRBV7-9; DNA: TGTGCCAGCAGCACGACAGCCCCATCGGCTGGCTACACCTTC; CDR3: CASSTTAPSAGYTF
D: TRBD2; J: TRBJ2-3; size: -; V: TRBV11-2; DNA: TGTGCCAGCAGATCGACTAGCGGACCTACACCTAGCACAGATACGCAGTATTTT; CDR3: CASRSTSGPTPSTDTQYF
D: -; J: TRBJ2-1; size: -; V: TRBV21-1; DNA: TGTGCCAGCAGCAAAGGGCCCACAGGGGACAATGAGCAGTTCTTC; CDR3: CASSKGPTGDNEQFF
D: -; J: TRBJ2-7; size: -; V: TRBV9; DNA: TGTGCCAGCAGCGAGAGCCCCAACTACGAGCAGTACTTC; CDR3: CASSESPNYEQYF
D: -; J: TRBJ2-2; size: -; V: TRBV7-2; DNA: TGTGCCAGCAGCCTTGGACACGGCGGGGAGCTGTTTTTT; CDR3: CASSLGHGGELFF
D: TRBD1; J: TRBJ1-1; size: -; V: TRBV10-3; DNA: TGTGCCATCAGGCAGGGGGCGCAATGGACTGAAGCTTTCTTT; CDR3: CAIRQGAQWTEAFF